Sequencing of this T cell receptor beta chain was carried out in a study of blood T cell repertoires in COVID-19. The ends lost 0 bases at V and 5 bases at J; junction bases unmatched: 4. In germline, CDR1 is SGHRS, CDR2 YFSETQ. The CDR3 spans 14 residues. Sequencing used immunoSEQ multiplex PCR; TCRdb keeps in-frame clones, though not all of them. The table lists 210,000 or so clones, about 91% of them singletons. The specimen sequenced was peripheral blood. The J gene is TRBJ2-5, the V gene TRBV5-1, with 7 nucleotides matching TRBD1. This receptor was obtained from a woman aged 40 to 55 with acute or convalescent COVID-19. For the CDR3, the DNA is TGCGCCAGCAGCTTGGGTAGGGGGCGGGAGACCCAGTACTTC. Translation gives CASSLGRGRETQYF. Full variable domain (rest looked up from reference TRBV5-1 and TRBJ2-5): KAGVTQTPRYLIKTRGQQVTLSCSPISGHRSVSWYQQTPGQGLQFLFEYFSETQRNKGNFPGRFSGRQFSNSRSEMNVSTLELGDSALYLCASSLGRGRETQYFGPGTRLLVL.